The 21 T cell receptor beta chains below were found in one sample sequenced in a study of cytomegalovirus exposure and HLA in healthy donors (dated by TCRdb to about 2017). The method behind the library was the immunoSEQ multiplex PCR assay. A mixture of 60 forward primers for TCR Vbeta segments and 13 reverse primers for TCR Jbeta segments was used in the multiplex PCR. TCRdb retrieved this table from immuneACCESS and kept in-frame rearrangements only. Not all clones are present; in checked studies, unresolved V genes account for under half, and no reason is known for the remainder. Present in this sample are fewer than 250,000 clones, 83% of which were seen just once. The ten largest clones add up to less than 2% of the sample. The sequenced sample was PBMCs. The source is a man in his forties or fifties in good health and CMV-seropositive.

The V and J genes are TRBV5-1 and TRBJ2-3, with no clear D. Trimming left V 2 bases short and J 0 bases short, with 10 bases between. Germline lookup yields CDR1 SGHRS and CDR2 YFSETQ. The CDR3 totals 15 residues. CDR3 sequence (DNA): TGCGCCAGCAGCTTAACTGATCCTAGCACAGATACGCAGTATTTT. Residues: CASSLTDPSTDTQYF.

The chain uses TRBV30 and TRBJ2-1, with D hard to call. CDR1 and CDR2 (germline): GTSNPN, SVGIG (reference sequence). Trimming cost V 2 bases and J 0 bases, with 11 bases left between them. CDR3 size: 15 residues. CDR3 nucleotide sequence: TGTGCCTGGAGTCCATCGGGTAGCTCCTACAATGAGCAGTTCTTC. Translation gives CAWSPSGSSYNEQFF.

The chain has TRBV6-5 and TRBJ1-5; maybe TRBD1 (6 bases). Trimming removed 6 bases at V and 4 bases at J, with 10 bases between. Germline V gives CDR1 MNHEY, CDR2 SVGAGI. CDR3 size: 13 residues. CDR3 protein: CASRRGGNQPQHF. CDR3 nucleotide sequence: TGTGCCAGCAGAAGGGGGGGGAATCAGCCCCAGCATTTT.

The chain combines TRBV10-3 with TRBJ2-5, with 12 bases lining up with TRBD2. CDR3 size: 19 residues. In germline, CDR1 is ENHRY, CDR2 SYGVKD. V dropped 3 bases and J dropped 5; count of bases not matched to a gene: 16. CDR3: CAISDGGTSGLSKGETQYF. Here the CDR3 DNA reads TGTGCCATCAGTGACGGTGGGACTAGCGGGCTGTCGAAGGGGGAGACCCAGTACTTC.

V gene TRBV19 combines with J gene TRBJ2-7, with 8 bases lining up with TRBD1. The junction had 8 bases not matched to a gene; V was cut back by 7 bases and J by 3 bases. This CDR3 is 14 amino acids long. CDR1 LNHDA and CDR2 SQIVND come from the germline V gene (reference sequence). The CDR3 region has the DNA TGTGCCAGTACTTCCGGACAGGGCGGCTACGAGCAGTACTTC. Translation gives CASTSGQGGYEQYF.

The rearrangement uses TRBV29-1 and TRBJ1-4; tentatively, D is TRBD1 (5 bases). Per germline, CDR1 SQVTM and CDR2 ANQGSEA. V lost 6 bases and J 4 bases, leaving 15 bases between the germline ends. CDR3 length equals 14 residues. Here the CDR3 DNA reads TGCAGCGTGAGGACAAGCGACTTTAATGAAAAACTGTTTTTT. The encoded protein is CSVRTSDFNEKLFF.

The DNA of the CDR3 is TGTGCCTGGAGTTTAACGGGACAGGGAAGCCCTAATTCCGAGCAGTACTTC. Translated: CAWSLTGQGSPNSEQYF. This chain links TRBV30 with TRBJ2-7; TRBD1 aligns across 9 bases. Trimming at V came to 2 bases and at J to 6 bases, leaving 17 bases not matched to a gene. The germline CDR1 and CDR2 sequences are GTSNPN and SVGIG (reference sequence). CDR3 length: 17 amino acids.

CDR3 nucleotide sequence: TGCGCCAGCACTAGCCTATCTTACCAAGAGACCCAGTACTTC. It translates to CASTSLSYQETQYF. The rearrangement joins TRBV5-1 to TRBJ2-5, with D tentatively TRBD2 (5 bases). Germline-derived CDR1 and CDR2 are SGHRS and YFSETQ. Trimming took 6 bases from V and 0 from J, leaving 12 bases between them. The CDR3 has 14 amino acids.

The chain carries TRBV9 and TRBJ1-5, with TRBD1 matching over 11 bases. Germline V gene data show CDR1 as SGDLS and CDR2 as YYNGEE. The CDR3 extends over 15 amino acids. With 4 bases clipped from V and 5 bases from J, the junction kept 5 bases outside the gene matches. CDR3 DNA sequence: TGTGCCAGCAGCTTGGGACAGGGGGGCGATCAGCCCCAGCATTTT. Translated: CASSLGQGGDQPQHF.

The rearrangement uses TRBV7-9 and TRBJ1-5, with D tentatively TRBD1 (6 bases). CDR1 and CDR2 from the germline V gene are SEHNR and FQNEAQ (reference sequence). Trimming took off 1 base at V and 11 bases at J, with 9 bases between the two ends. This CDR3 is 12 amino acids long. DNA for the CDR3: TGTGCCAGCAGCTTAGAACAGGGTTCCCAGCATTTT. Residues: CASSLEQGSQHF.

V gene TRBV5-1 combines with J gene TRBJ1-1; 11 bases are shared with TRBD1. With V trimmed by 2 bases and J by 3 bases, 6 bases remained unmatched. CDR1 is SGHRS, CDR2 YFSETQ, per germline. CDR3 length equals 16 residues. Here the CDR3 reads CASSFTGQGADTEAFF. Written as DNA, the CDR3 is TGCGCCAGCAGCTTTACCGGACAGGGGGCGGACACTGAAGCTTTCTTT.

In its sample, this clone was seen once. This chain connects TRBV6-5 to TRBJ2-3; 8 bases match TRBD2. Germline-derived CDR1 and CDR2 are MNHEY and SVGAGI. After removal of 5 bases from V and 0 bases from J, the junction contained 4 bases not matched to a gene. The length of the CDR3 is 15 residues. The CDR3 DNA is TGTGCCAGCAGTCTTAGCGGGAAGAGCACAGATACGCAGTATTTT. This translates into CASSLSGKSTDTQYF.

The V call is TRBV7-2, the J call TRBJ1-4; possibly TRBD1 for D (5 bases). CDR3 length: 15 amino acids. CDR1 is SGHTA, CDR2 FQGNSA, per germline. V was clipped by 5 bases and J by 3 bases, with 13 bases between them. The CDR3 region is CASSTLSGANEKLFF. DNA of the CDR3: TGTGCCAGCAGCACCCTTTCGGGGGCTAATGAAAAACTGTTTTTT.

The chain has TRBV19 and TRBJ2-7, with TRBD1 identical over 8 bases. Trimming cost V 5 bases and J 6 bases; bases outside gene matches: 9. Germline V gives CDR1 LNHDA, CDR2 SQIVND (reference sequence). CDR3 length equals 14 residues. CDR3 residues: CASSPGTGASEQYF. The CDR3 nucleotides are TGTGCCAGTAGTCCCGGGACAGGTGCCTCCGAGCAGTACTTC.

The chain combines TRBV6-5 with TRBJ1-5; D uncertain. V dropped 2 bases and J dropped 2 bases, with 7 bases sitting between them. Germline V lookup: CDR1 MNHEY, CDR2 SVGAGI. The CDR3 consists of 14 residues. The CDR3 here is CASSYGRGNQPQHF. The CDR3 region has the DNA TGTGCCAGCAGTTACGGTCGGGGCAATCAGCCCCAGCATTTT.

CDR3 region: CASTLPAHNEQFF. The CDR3 nucleotides read TGTGCCAGCACCCTACCCGCTCACAATGAGCAGTTCTTC. The chain combines TRBV28 with TRBJ2-1; D not resolved. CDR3 length equals 13 residues. The germline V gene encodes CDR1 MDHEN and CDR2 SYDVKM. Deletions cut 7 bases from V and 5 bases from J, with 12 bases between.

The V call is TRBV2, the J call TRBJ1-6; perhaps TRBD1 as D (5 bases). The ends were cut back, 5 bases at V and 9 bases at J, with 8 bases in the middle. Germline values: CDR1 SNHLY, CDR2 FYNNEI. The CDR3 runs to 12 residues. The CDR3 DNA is TGTGCCAGCAGTCGGCAGGGTTCACCCCTCCACTTT. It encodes CASSRQGSPLHF. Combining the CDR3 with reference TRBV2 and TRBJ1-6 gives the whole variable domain EPEVTQTPSHQVTQMGQEVILRCVPISNHLYFYWYRQILGQKVEFLVSFYNNEISEKSEIFDDQFSVERPDGSNFTLKIRSTKLEDSAMYFCASSRQGSPLHFGNGTRLTVT.

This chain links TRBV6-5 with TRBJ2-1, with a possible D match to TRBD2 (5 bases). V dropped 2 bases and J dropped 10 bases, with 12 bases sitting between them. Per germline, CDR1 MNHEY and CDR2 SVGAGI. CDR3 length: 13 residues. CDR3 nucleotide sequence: TGTGCCAGCAGTTACGGCCGGGGTACCGAGCAGTTCTTC. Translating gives CASSYGRGTEQFF.

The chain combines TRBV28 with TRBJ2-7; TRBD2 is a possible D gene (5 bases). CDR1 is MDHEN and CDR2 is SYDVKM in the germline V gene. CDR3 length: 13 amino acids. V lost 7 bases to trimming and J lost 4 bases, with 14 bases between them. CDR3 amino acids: CASIRASGYEQYF. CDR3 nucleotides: TGTGCCAGCATCCGGGCTTCGGGATACGAGCAGTACTTC.

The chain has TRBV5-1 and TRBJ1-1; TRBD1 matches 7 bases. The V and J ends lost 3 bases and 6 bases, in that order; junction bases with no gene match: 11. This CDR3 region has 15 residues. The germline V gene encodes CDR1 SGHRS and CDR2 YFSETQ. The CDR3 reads CASSYNTGVVAEAFF. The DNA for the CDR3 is TGCGCCAGCAGCTATAACACAGGGGTGGTCGCTGAAGCTTTCTTT.

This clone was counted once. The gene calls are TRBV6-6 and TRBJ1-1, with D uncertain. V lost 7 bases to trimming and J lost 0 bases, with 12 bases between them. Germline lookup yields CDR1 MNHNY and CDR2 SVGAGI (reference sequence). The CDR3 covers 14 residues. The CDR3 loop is CASTPSRMNTEAFF. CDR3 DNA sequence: TGTGCCAGCACCCCCAGCAGGATGAACACTGAAGCTTTCTTT.